The entry below gives a single T cell receptor beta chain sequence along with its context. This clone's antigen is unknown. No base quality values were provided; no much bigger clone lies one nucleotide off. The data belong to a study of blood T cell repertoires in COVID-19 (dated by TCRdb to 2018 to 2021). About the full investigation: The collaborator samples originated in the United States, Italy and Spain and spanned the acute and convalescent phases of COVID-19. The material from the prospective study consisted of cDNA or gDNA derived from T cells, B-cell-depleted T cells, or PBMCs. Subjects who had been exposed to COVID-19, were actively infected with it, or had recovered from it provided the deeply sampled blood TCRbeta repertoires that made up the dataset. A freely available public database, intended as a resource for researchers studying the immune response to SARS-CoV-2, is where the repertoires were released. Samples came from the ongoing ImmuneRACE study (first 160 participants) plus 1,254 subjects from 6 global collaborators. Sample metadata almost always included a de-identified subject ID, COVID-19 status, age in years and sex. HLA class I and class II types, where available, came from metadata supplied by the sample provider rather than from assay-based typing. General findings and caveats noted by the study authors: The quantity of clinical and demographic metadata differed by source and by participant and was supplied without curation.

CDR1 is given as LGHNA and CDR2 as YNFKEQ, both from the germline V gene. From the cysteine up to the phenylalanine, the CDR3 has a length of 16 residues. The entry retains the CDR3 DNA only, 48 bases that are in frame from base 1. Between the V and J ends, shortened by 2 bases and 1 base respectively, the junction contains 14 bases. The immunoSEQ Assay, a bias-controlled multiplex PCR, was used to amplify TCRbeta CDR3 regions from genomic DNA. In the source study's methods: The number of nucleated cells in each sample was estimated from the amplification of reference gene primers within the assay. To quantify the absolute abundance of each unique TCRbeta CDR3 rearrangement, sequence reads were collapsed and filtered. For each sample, productive Simpson clonality was calculated by taking the square root of Simpson's diversity index across productive rearrangements. What TCRdb holds here is the immuneACCESS table cut down to in-frame rearrangements. Part of the clones is not present; checked against another copy, under half of the missing clones reflect an unresolved V gene, and the others are unexplained. V and J calls and clone size follow that table, whereas D and trimming were derived from the DNA. The sample yields around 95,000 clones; 81% were counted once. The ten largest clonotypes hold roughly 10% of the sample.

Each collaborating institution followed its own protocols to collect whole blood in K2EDTA tubes. For TCRbeta analysis, collaborator samples were shipped as frozen whole blood, as isolated PBMCs, or as DNA extracted from either sample type. The V gene is TRBV4-2 and the J gene is TRBJ1-1; 5 matching bases give a weak D call of TRBD1. This clonotype originated in a woman older than 75 with acute or convalescent COVID-19. Sequencing was carried out using peripheral blood. The DNA reads as follows: TGTGCCAGCAGCCAAATAGGGGCCCCAGAGAACACTGAAGCTTTCTTT. The encoded protein is CASSQIGAPENTEAFF.